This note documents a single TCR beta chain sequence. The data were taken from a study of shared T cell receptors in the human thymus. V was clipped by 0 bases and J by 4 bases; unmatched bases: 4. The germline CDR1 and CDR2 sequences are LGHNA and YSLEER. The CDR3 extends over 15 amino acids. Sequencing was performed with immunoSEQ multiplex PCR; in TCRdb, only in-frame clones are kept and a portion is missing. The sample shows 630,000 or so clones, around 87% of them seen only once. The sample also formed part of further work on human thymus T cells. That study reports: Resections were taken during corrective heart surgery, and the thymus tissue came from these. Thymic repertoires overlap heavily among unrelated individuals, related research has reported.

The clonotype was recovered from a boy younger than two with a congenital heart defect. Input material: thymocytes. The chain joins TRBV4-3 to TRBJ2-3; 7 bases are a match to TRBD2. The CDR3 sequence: CASSQDRRESDTQYF. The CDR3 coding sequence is TGCGCCAGCAGCCAAGATAGGCGGGAGTCAGATACGCAGTATTTT.